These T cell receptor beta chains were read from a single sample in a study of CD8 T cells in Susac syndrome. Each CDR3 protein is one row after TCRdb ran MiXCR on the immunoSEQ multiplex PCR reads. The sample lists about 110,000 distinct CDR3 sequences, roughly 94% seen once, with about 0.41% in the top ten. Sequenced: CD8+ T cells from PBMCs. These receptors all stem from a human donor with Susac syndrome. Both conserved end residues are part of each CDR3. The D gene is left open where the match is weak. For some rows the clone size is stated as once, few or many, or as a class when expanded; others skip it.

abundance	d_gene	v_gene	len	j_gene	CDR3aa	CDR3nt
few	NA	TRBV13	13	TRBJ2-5	CASSLGPQETQYF	TGTGCCAGCAGCTTAGGCCCACAAGAGACCCAGTACTTC
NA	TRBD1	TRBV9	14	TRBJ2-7	CASSGATGDYEQYF	TGTGCCAGCAGCGGGGCGACAGGGGACTACGAGCAGTACTTC
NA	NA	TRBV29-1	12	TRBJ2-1	CSVEEEYNEQFF	TGCAGCGTTGAAGAAGAATACAATGAGCAGTTCTTC
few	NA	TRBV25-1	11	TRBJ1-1	CASSVGGEAFF	TGTGCCAGCAGTGTGGGAGGTGAAGCTTTCTTT
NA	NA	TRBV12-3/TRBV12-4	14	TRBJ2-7	CASTPGGRSYEQYF	TGTGCCAGCACTCCCGGAGGGAGAAGCTACGAGCAGTACTTC
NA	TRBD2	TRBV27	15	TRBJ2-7	CASSLGLAGAGEQYF	TGTGCCAGCAGTTTGGGACTAGCGGGGGCGGGGGAGCAGTACTTC
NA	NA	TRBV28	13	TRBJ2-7	CASSPTSHYEQYF	TGTGCCAGCAGTCCCACCAGCCACTACGAGCAGTACTTC
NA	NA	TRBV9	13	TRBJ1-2	CASSVEGSDGYTF	TGTGCCAGCAGCGTAGAGGGTTCGGATGGCTACACCTTC
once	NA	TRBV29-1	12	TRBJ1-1	CSVGRMNTEAFF	TGCAGCGTTGGACGGATGAACACTGAAGCTTTCTTT
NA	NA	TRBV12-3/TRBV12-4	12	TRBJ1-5	CASSNPNQPQHF	TGTGCCAGCAGTAACCCTAATCAGCCCCAGCATTTT
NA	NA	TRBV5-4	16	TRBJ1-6	CASSQRGLVENSPLHF	TGTGCCAGCAGCCAGAGAGGACTAGTGGAAAATTCACCCCTCCACTTT
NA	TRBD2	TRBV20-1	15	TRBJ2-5	CSARALAGDQETQYF	TGCAGTGCTAGAGCGCTGGCGGGGGACCAAGAGACCCAGTACTTC
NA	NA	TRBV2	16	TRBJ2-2	CASLPQGPASTGELFF	TGTGCCAGTCTACCACAGGGCCCCGCGAGCACCGGGGAGCTGTTTTTT
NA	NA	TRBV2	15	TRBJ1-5	CASSPQGEVGQPQHF	TGTGCCAGCAGCCCCCAAGGTGAGGTTGGCCAGCCCCAGCATTTT
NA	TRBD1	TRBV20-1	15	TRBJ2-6	CSAWDSYSGANVLTF	TGCAGTGCATGGGACAGCTACTCTGGGGCCAACGTCCTGACTTTC
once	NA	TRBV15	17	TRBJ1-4	CATSRELTAATNEKLFF	TGTGCCACCAGCAGAGAATTGACGGCTGCAACTAATGAAAAACTGTTTTTT
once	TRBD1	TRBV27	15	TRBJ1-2	CASRPRDRLEHGYTF	TGTGCCAGCAGACCTCGGGACAGACTTGAGCATGGCTACACCTTC
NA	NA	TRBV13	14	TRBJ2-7	CASSFGRGMYEQYF	TGTGCCAGCAGCTTCGGCAGGGGAATGTACGAGCAGTACTTC
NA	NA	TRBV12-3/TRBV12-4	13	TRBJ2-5	CASSGSLRETQYF	TGTGCCAGCAGTGGGTCCCTCCGAGAGACCCAGTACTTC
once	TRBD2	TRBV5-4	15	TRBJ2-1	CASSPTSGGDNEQFF	TGTGCCAGCAGCCCGACTAGCGGGGGGGACAATGAGCAGTTCTTC
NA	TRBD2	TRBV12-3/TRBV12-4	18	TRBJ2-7	CASSPSRPASGASYEQYF	TGTGCCAGCAGTCCATCCCGCCCGGCTAGCGGGGCCTCCTACGAGCAGTACTTC
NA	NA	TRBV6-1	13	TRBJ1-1	CASSPSVNTEAFF	TGTGCCAGCAGCCCCTCGGTGAACACTGAAGCTTTCTTT
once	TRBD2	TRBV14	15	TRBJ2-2	CASSPAGGPTGELFF	TGTGCCAGCAGCCCAGCGGGGGGGCCGACCGGGGAGCTGTTTTTT
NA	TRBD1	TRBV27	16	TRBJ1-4	CASSFLPGTGYEKLFF	TGTGCCAGCAGTTTTCTTCCCGGGACAGGGTATGAAAAACTGTTTTTT
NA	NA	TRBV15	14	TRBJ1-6	CATSDGQRNSPLHF	TGTGCCACCAGCGATGGACAGCGAAATTCACCCCTCCACTTT
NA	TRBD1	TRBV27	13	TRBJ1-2	CASSGQGDYGYTF	TGTGCCAGCAGCGGACAGGGAGACTATGGCTACACCTTC
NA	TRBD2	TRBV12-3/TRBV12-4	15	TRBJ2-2	CASRDSGANTGELFF	TGTGCCAGCAGGGATAGCGGGGCGAACACCGGGGAGCTGTTTTTT
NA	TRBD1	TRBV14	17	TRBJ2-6	CASSQGQGKTGANVLTF	TGTGCCAGCAGCCAAGGACAGGGAAAGACTGGGGCCAACGTCCTGACTTTC
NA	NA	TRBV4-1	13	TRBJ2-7	CASSHGGSYEQYF	TGCGCCAGCAGCCATGGGGGATCCTACGAGCAGTACTTC
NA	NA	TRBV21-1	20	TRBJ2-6	CASSKFVTGQKCSGANVLTF	TGTGCCAGCAGCAAATTCGTCACGGGACAGAAATGCTCTGGGGCCAACGTCCTGACTTTC
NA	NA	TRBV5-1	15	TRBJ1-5	CASSTPRPRGQPQHF	TGCGCCAGCAGCACCCCACGCCCCAGGGGTCAGCCCCAGCATTTT
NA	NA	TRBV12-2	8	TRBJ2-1	CASRFQFF	TGTGCAAGTCGCTTCCAGTTCTTC
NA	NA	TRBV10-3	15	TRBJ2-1	CAISDQGSGYNEQFF	TGTGCCATCAGTGATCAGGGGTCTGGGTACAATGAGCAGTTCTTC
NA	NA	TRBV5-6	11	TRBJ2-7	CASSAQNEQYF	TGTGCCAGCAGCGCACAAAACGAGCAGTACTTC
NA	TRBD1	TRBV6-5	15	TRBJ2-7	CASSLAGTGAYEQYF	TGTGCCAGCAGTCTCGCAGGGACAGGGGCTTACGAGCAGTACTTC
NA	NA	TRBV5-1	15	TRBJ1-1	CASSLGGWGRTEAFF	TGCGCCAGCAGCTTGGGGGGTTGGGGCCGCACTGAAGCTTTCTTT
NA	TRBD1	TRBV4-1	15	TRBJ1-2	CASSQADRESDGYTF	TGCGCCAGCAGCCAGGCGGACAGGGAATCGGATGGCTACACCTTC
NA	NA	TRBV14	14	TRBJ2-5	CASRPSGQRETQYF	TGTGCCAGCAGACCCTCAGGTCAGCGAGAGACCCAGTACTTC
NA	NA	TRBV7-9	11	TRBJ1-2	CASSLAEGYTF	TGTGCCAGCAGCTTAGCGGAGGGCTACACCTTC
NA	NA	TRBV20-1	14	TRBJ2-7	CSAEPRDTAYEQYF	TGCAGTGCCGAACCCCGGGACACAGCGTACGAGCAGTACTTC
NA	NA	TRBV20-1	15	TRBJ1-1	CSARDPGQMNTEAFF	TGCAGTGCTAGAGACCCGGGACAAATGAACACTGAAGCTTTCTTT
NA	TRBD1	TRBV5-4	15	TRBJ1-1	CASSFRQGAVTEAFF	TGTGCCAGCAGCTTCAGGCAGGGGGCCGTCACTGAAGCTTTCTTT
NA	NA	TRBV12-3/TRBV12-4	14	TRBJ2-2	CASDGALGAGELFF	TGTGCCAGCGATGGGGCCCTAGGAGCCGGGGAGCTGTTTTTT